The 13 T cell receptor beta chains listed next were all sequenced from one sample in a study of Ad26.COV2.S vaccination and SARS-CoV-2 variants. The protocol was immunoSEQ multiplex PCR, while the TCRdb copy is restricted to in-frame clones and leaves out a portion. The table records about 350,000 clones, over 75% of them present only once. The treatment here: around 19 received Ad26.COV2.S at low or high dose, single or two shots; 5 received placebo; per-sample allocation not given. Sampling was done on day 63 after the first vaccine or placebo injection. This specimen was peripheral blood, taken in a trial of Ad26.COV2.S vaccine versus placebo. The receptors were gathered from a person aged 18-60 years who received the Ad26.COV2.S COVID-19 vaccine or a placebo.

CDR3 nucleotides: TGCGCCAGCAGCTTGGTGGGCAACGACAGGGGCGATGAGCAGTTCTTC. This gives the protein CASSLVGNDRGDEQFF. V is TRBV5-1 and J is TRBJ2-1; 8 positions match TRBD1. Unmatched junction bases numbered 10, after V lost 0 bases and J lost 8 bases. The CDR3 contains 16 residues. Germline V gives CDR1 SGHRS, CDR2 YFSETQ. Combining the CDR3 with reference TRBV5-1 and TRBJ2-1 gives the whole variable domain KAGVTQTPRYLIKTRGQQVTLSCSPISGHRSVSWYQQTPGQGLQFLFEYFSETQRNKGNFPGRFSGRQFSNSRSEMNVSTLELGDSALYLCASSLVGNDRGDEQFFGPGTRLTVL.

V usage is TRBV24-1 and J usage is TRBJ1-2; D ambiguous. Germline V CDR1 and CDR2: KGHDR, SFDVKD. There are 16 residues in the CDR3. Between the trimmed V and J ends, which lost 0 bases and 3 bases, there was a span of 13 bases. For the CDR3, the DNA is TGTGCCACCAGTGATTTGTCGGGCAGCGGTGACTATGGCTACACCTTC. It encodes CATSDLSGSGDYGYTF.

The chain recombines TRBV5-4 with TRBJ2-5; a possible D gene is TRBD1 (5 bases). The CDR3 loop spans 13 amino acids. The ends were cut back, 1 base at V and 4 bases at J, with 8 bases in the middle. Germline CDR1 reads SGHNT; CDR2 reads YYREEE (reference sequence). This CDR3 reads CASSLSRVETQYF. CDR3 bases: TGTGCCAGCAGCTTGTCCAGGGTAGAGACCCAGTACTTC.

This clone was observed a single time. The chain carries TRBV3-1 (or the pseudogene TRBV3-2) and TRBJ2-7; TRBD1 matches at 9 bases. Unmatched junction bases numbered 0, after V lost 0 bases and J lost 0 bases. The CDR3 totals 15 residues. From germline, CDR1 is LGHDT and CDR2 YNNKEL (reference sequence). The CDR3 nucleotides are TGTGCCAGCAGCCAAGAACAGGGGGCCTCCTACGAGCAGTACTTC. This encodes CASSQEQGASYEQYF.

This clone was detected a few times. The V and J genes are TRBV18 and TRBJ2-3; D may be TRBD1 (7 bases). The V and J ends lost 3 bases and 0 bases respectively, with 10 bases between them. The germline gives CDR1 KGHSH, CDR2 LQKENI. This CDR3 contains 15 residues. CDR3 protein: CASSPQGGSTDTQYF. For the CDR3, the DNA is TGTGCCAGCTCACCCCAGGGGGGTAGCACAGATACGCAGTATTTT.

The V gene is TRBV5-5, the J gene TRBJ2-5; TRBD1 matches at 9 bases. Per the germline V gene, CDR1 is SGHKS and CDR2 is YYEKEE (reference sequence). The length of the CDR3 is 14 residues. J gave up 5 bases and V 4 bases, and 6 bases lay outside the gene matches. Here the CDR3 reads CASSRGQGKETQYF. The CDR3 DNA sequence: TGTGCCAGCAGCCGCGGACAGGGGAAGGAGACCCAGTACTTC.

J is TRBJ2-5 and V is TRBV14; 9 nucleotides agree with TRBD1. The trim removed 1 base at V and 1 base at J, leaving 4 bases unmatched. Germline V gene data show CDR1 as SGHDN and CDR2 as FVKESK. This CDR3 region has 16 residues. The CDR3 reads CASSQGGTGFQETQYF. DNA for the CDR3: TGTGCCAGCAGCCAAGGCGGGACAGGGTTCCAAGAGACCCAGTACTTC.

This rearrangement joins TRBV3-1 (or the pseudogene TRBV3-2) to TRBJ1-2; D is unresolved. Trimming cost V 4 bases and J 0 bases, with 15 bases left between them. Germline lookup yields CDR1 LGHDT and CDR2 YNNKEL (reference sequence). This CDR3 contains 16 residues. CDR3: CASSLGGRIANYGYTF. Here the CDR3 DNA reads TGTGCCAGCAGCCTCGGCGGACGGATAGCTAACTATGGCTACACCTTC.

The rearrangement joins TRBV7-8 to TRBJ1-2; D call uncertain. The CDR3 spans 12 residues. The V gene's germline CDR1 is SGHVS and CDR2 FQNEAQ. V was clipped by 4 bases and J by 5 bases, with 8 bases between them. This chain's CDR3 is CASSSTGYGYTF. CDR3 in DNA: TGTGCCAGCAGCTCGACGGGGTATGGCTACACCTTC.

V usage is TRBV4-1 and J usage is TRBJ1-3; D call uncertain. The germline V gene has CDR1 MGHRA and CDR2 YSYEKL. This CDR3 comprises 17 residues. V lost 0 bases, J lost 4 bases, and 16 bases lay in between. The CDR3, as DNA: TGCGCCAGCAGCCAAGATCCCCGGACGGCCGTCGGAAACACCATATATTTT. This gives the protein CASSQDPRTAVGNTIYF.

The rearrangement joins TRBV6-5 to TRBJ2-1; maybe TRBD1 (6 bases). The CDR3 runs 14 residues. The germline gives CDR1 MNHEY, CDR2 SVGAGI. V was shortened by 6 bases and J by 8 bases, with 17 bases between the two germline ends. CDR3 loop: CASRKTGTGHEQFF. Here the CDR3 DNA reads TGTGCCAGCAGAAAGACGGGAACAGGGCATGAGCAGTTCTTC.

This clone was seen only a few times. The chain is built from TRBV9 and TRBJ1-5; the match to TRBD1 covers 8 bases. CDR1 and CDR2 (germline): SGDLS, YYNGEE. Trimming at V came to 2 bases and at J to 6 bases, leaving 4 bases not matched to a gene. This CDR3 has 14 amino acids. CDR3 nucleotide sequence: TGTGCCAGCAGCGTGGACAGGGAGAGTCAGCCCCAGCATTTT. Protein: CASSVDRESQPQHF.

The chain employs TRBV13 and TRBJ2-7; 9 bases fit TRBD1. The CDR3 has 14 residues. V lost 3 bases and J lost 5; bases outside the gene matches: 5. CDR1 is PRHDT and CDR2 is FYEKMQ in the germline V gene (reference sequence). The CDR3 protein is CASSFRDRVHEQYF. The CDR3 DNA follows: TGTGCCAGCAGCTTTCGGGACAGGGTGCACGAGCAGTACTTC. The full variable domain, with the rest looked up from reference TRBV13 and TRBJ2-7, is AAGVIQSPRHLIKEKRETATLKCYPIPRHDTVYWYQQGPGQDPQFLISFYEKMQSDKGSIPDRFSAQQFSDYHSELNMSSLELGDSALYFCASSFRDRVHEQYFGPGTRLTVT.